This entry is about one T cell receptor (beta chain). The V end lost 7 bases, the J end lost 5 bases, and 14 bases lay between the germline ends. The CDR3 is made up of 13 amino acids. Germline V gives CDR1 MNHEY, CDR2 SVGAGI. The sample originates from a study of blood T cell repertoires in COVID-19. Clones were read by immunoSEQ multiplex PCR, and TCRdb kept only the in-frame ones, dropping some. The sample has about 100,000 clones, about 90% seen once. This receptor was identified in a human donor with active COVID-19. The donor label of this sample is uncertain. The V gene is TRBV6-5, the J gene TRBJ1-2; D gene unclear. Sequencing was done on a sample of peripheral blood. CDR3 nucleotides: TGTGCCAGCACTCTGGGCCGAAGATATGGCTACACCTTC. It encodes CASTLGRRYGYTF.